This T cell receptor beta chain was identified during a study of Ad26.COV2.S vaccination and SARS-CoV-2 variants. The treatment was: roughly 20 received Ad26.COV2.S at low or high dose, single or two shots; roughly 5 received placebo; per-sample allocation not given. It was on day 63 after the first vaccine or placebo injection that samples were taken. V gave up 4 bases and J gave up 4 bases; unmatched junction bases: 8. The CDR3 runs to 15 residues. Germline assignment: CDR1 SGHAT and CDR2 FQNNGV. TCRdb's copy holds only in-frame clones and misses some; the assay was immunoSEQ multiplex PCR. The table has about 390,000 clones, roughly nine tenths seen once.

This rearrangement joins TRBV11-2 to TRBJ2-5; 8 bases align to TRBD2. Sequenced here: peripheral blood, sampled in a trial of Ad26.COV2.S vaccine versus placebo. This TCR derives from a person aged 18 to 59 who received the Ad26.COV2.S COVID-19 vaccine or a placebo. The DNA of the CDR3 is TGTGCCAGCAGCTCCCGGGGTAGCGGGGTAGAGACCCAGTACTTC. Its protein is CASSSRGSGVETQYF.